This is a list of T cell receptor beta chains from one sample in a study of T cell repertoires in cytomegalovirus infection. These receptors are not linked to any known antigen. TCRdb redid the calling of the reads with MiXCR, one entry per CDR3 protein. The sample lists approximately 220,000 distinct CDR3 sequences, around two fifths occurring once. The sequences come from CD8+ T cells from cultured PBMCs, collected from culture after CMV antigen stimulation. Source of these receptors: a human donor in good health (CMV status not recorded). Some clones in this sample may be carry-over from other donors' samples. Each CDR3 is given with its conserved first and last residue. D genes are given only for firm matches. Size values are once, few and many counts, or a class for expanded clones, and some rows have none.

J gene: TRBJ1-2; D gene: TRBD1; V gene: TRBV7-2; clone size: many; CDR3 protein: CASSLEFGQGLANYGYTF; CDR3 DNA: TGTGCCAGCAGCTTAGAATTCGGACAGGGATTAGCTAACTATGGCTACACCTTC
J gene: TRBJ2-3; D gene: NA; V gene: TRBV7-6; clone size: NA; CDR3 protein: CACSLAPSDTPYF; CDR3 DNA: TGTGCCTGCAGCTTAGCGCCATCAGATACGCCGTATTTT
J gene: TRBJ2-2; D gene: NA; V gene: TRBV28; clone size: many; CDR3 protein: CASSSRTRQTGELFF; CDR3 DNA: TGTGCCAGCAGTTCAAGGACACGGCAAACCGGGGAGCTGTTTTTT
J gene: TRBJ2-5; D gene: NA; V gene: TRBV27; clone size: few; CDR3 protein: CASSLSWAPQETQYF; CDR3 DNA: TGTGCCAGCAGTTTATCGTGGGCCCCCCAAGAGACCCAGTACTTC
J gene: TRBJ1-2; D gene: NA; V gene: TRBV18; clone size: NA; CDR3 protein: CASSPRGGRGYTF; CDR3 DNA: TGTGCCAGCTCACCGCGGGGAGGGCGAGGCTACACCTTC
J gene: TRBJ2-1; D gene: TRBD2; V gene: TRBV6-2/TRBV6-3; clone size: few; CDR3 protein: CASSYKTSGRPFGNEQFF; CDR3 DNA: TGTGCCAGCAGTTACAAGACTAGCGGGAGGCCATTCGGCAATGAGCAGTTCTTC
J gene: TRBJ1-1; D gene: NA; V gene: TRBV12-5; clone size: NA; CDR3 protein: CASGPQGNTEAFF; CDR3 DNA: TGTGCTAGTGGTCCCCAGGGGAACACTGAAGCTTTCTTT
J gene: TRBJ1-2; D gene: NA; V gene: TRBV5-6; clone size: NA; CDR3 protein: CASSQGRSFIPYGYTF; CDR3 DNA: TGTGCCAGCAGCCAAGGGAGGTCTTTCATCCCCTATGGCTACACCTTC
J gene: TRBJ2-3; D gene: TRBD2; V gene: TRBV7-9; clone size: NA; CDR3 protein: CASSLTSSEKNTQYF; CDR3 DNA: TGTGCCAGCAGCCTGACTAGCTCAGAGAAGAATACGCAGTATTTT
J gene: TRBJ2-1; D gene: TRBD2; V gene: TRBV6-1; clone size: NA; CDR3 protein: CASSYKASGSFYNEQFF; CDR3 DNA: TGTGCCAGCAGTTACAAGGCTAGCGGGAGTTTCTACAATGAGCAGTTCTTC
J gene: TRBJ2-5; D gene: NA; V gene: TRBV6-5; clone size: NA; CDR3 protein: CASSYSGLQGYQETQYF; CDR3 DNA: TGTGCCAGCAGTTACTCCGGCCTACAGGGTTATCAAGAGACCCAGTACTTC
J gene: TRBJ1-4; D gene: NA; V gene: TRBV7-8; clone size: few; CDR3 protein: CASSRRGTFATNEKLFF; CDR3 DNA: TGTGCCAGCAGTCGCAGGGGAACCTTTGCAACTAATGAAAAACTGTTTTTT
J gene: TRBJ1-1; D gene: NA; V gene: TRBV24-1; clone size: few; CDR3 protein: CATSESGSPWGEAFF; CDR3 DNA: TGTGCCACCAGTGAGTCCGGGTCCCCATGGGGTGAAGCTTTCTTT
J gene: TRBJ2-3; D gene: TRBD1; V gene: TRBV11-3; clone size: NA; CDR3 protein: CASSFGTVSTDTQYF; CDR3 DNA: TGTGCCAGCAGCTTCGGGACAGTCAGCACAGATACGCAGTATTTT
J gene: TRBJ1-4; D gene: NA; V gene: TRBV18; clone size: many; CDR3 protein: CASSPRGGPSTNEKLFF; CDR3 DNA: TGTGCCAGCTCACCACGCGGGGGGCCCTCAACTAATGAAAAACTGTTTTTT
J gene: TRBJ2-7; D gene: TRBD1; V gene: TRBV11-2; clone size: many; CDR3 protein: CASSLGQGRYEQYF; CDR3 DNA: TGTGCCAGCAGCCTTGGACAGGGACGCTACGAGCAGTACTTC
J gene: TRBJ1-1; D gene: NA; V gene: TRBV12-3/TRBV12-4; clone size: few; CDR3 protein: CASSWAGKRGGTEAFF; CDR3 DNA: TGTGCCAGCAGTTGGGCAGGGAAGCGGGGTGGCACTGAAGCTTTCTTT
J gene: TRBJ1-1; D gene: TRBD1; V gene: TRBV6-6; clone size: few; CDR3 protein: CASSYDRGGTEAFF; CDR3 DNA: TGTGCCAGCAGTTACGACAGGGGCGGCACTGAAGCTTTCTTT
J gene: TRBJ1-1; D gene: NA; V gene: TRBV7-2; clone size: NA; CDR3 protein: CASSFPMGEMNTEAFF; CDR3 DNA: TGTGCCAGCAGCTTCCCCATGGGAGAAATGAACACTGAAGCTTTCTTT
J gene: TRBJ1-5; D gene: NA; V gene: TRBV19; clone size: once; CDR3 protein: CASSLPHQPQHF; CDR3 DNA: TGTGCCAGTAGTTTACCCCATCAGCCCCAGCATTTT
J gene: TRBJ2-1; D gene: NA; V gene: TRBV20-1; clone size: NA; CDR3 protein: CSARIALDPAPSYNEQFF; CDR3 DNA: TGCAGTGCTAGAATTGCGCTAGATCCCGCTCCCTCCTACAATGAGCAGTTCTTC
J gene: TRBJ1-1; D gene: NA; V gene: TRBV12-3/TRBV12-4; clone size: once; CDR3 protein: CASASTGPEAFF; CDR3 DNA: TGTGCCAGCGCTTCCACCGGCCCTGAAGCTTTCTTT
J gene: TRBJ2-7; D gene: TRBD2; V gene: TRBV4-2; clone size: NA; CDR3 protein: CASSPLGLAGAHGDEQYF; CDR3 DNA: TGTGCCAGCAGCCCATTGGGCCTAGCGGGGGCCCACGGGGACGAGCAGTACTTC
J gene: TRBJ2-7; D gene: TRBD2; V gene: TRBV4-1; clone size: NA; CDR3 protein: CASSRTGLAGVHEQYF; CDR3 DNA: TGCGCCAGCAGCCGCACGGGACTAGCGGGAGTCCACGAGCAGTACTTC
J gene: TRBJ1-1; D gene: NA; V gene: TRBV7-6; clone size: NA; CDR3 protein: CASSLTRNTEAFF; CDR3 DNA: TGTGCCAGCAGCTTAACCAGGAACACTGAAGCTTTCTTT
J gene: TRBJ2-5; D gene: NA; V gene: TRBV28; clone size: few; CDR3 protein: CASSPPLGQIQETQYF; CDR3 DNA: TGTGCCAGCAGTCCCCCCCTCGGACAGATCCAAGAGACCCAGTACTTC
J gene: TRBJ2-1; D gene: NA; V gene: TRBV10-3; clone size: few; CDR3 protein: CAISESRASSYNEQFF; CDR3 DNA: TGTGCCATCAGTGAGTCTAGGGCGAGCTCCTACAATGAGCAGTTCTTC
J gene: TRBJ1-2; D gene: NA; V gene: TRBV27; clone size: NA; CDR3 protein: CASSLGGARYGYTF; CDR3 DNA: TGTGCCAGCAGTTTAGGGGGGGCGCGCTATGGCTACACCTTC
J gene: TRBJ2-5; D gene: TRBD2; V gene: TRBV9; clone size: NA; CDR3 protein: CASSPRWGLAGVGETQYF; CDR3 DNA: TGTGCCAGCAGCCCCCGTTGGGGACTAGCGGGAGTTGGGGAGACCCAGTACTTC
J gene: TRBJ1-1; D gene: TRBD1; V gene: TRBV9; clone size: NA; CDR3 protein: CASSVVGDRGPESGAFF; CDR3 DNA: TGTGCCAGCAGCGTAGTAGGAGACAGGGGGCCCGAATCAGGGGCTTTCTTT
J gene: TRBJ1-1; D gene: NA; V gene: TRBV6-1; clone size: NA; CDR3 protein: CASRYMGRLNTEAFF; CDR3 DNA: TGTGCCAGCAGATATATGGGACGGCTGAACACTGAAGCTTTCTTT
J gene: TRBJ2-7; D gene: TRBD2; V gene: TRBV5-1; clone size: NA; CDR3 protein: CASRWTSGSYEQYF; CDR3 DNA: TGCGCCAGCAGGTGGACTAGCGGGAGTTACGAGCAGTACTTC
J gene: TRBJ2-2; D gene: NA; V gene: TRBV20-1; clone size: NA; CDR3 protein: CSARSSRNPNTGELFF; CDR3 DNA: TGCAGTGCTAGATCCTCACGGAACCCGAACACCGGGGAGCTGTTTTTT
J gene: TRBJ1-1; D gene: TRBD1; V gene: TRBV9; clone size: NA; CDR3 protein: CASSVGDRVLPNTEAFF; CDR3 DNA: TGTGCCAGCAGCGTAGGGGACAGGGTTTTACCGAACACTGAAGCTTTCTTT
J gene: TRBJ2-7; D gene: TRBD1; V gene: TRBV2; clone size: once; CDR3 protein: CASRRTGGFYEQYF; CDR3 DNA: TGTGCCAGCAGAAGGACAGGGGGCTTCTACGAGCAGTACTTC
J gene: TRBJ2-5; D gene: NA; V gene: TRBV7-6; clone size: NA; CDR3 protein: CASSLPQGDQETQYF; CDR3 DNA: TGTGCCAGCAGCTTGCCACAGGGAGACCAAGAGACCCAGTACTTC
J gene: TRBJ2-5; D gene: TRBD2; V gene: TRBV5-4; clone size: many; CDR3 protein: CASSLGSGRAVETQYF; CDR3 DNA: TGTGCCAGCAGCTTGGGCAGCGGGAGGGCCGTGGAGACCCAGTACTTC
J gene: TRBJ1-3; D gene: NA; V gene: TRBV29-1; clone size: NA; CDR3 protein: CSVDKTDSGNTIYF; CDR3 DNA: TGCAGCGTTGATAAGACGGACTCTGGAAACACCATATATTTT
J gene: TRBJ2-3; D gene: TRBD2; V gene: TRBV4-1; clone size: NA; CDR3 protein: CASSPSILGLAGGTDTQYF; CDR3 DNA: TGTGCCAGCAGCCCATCGATATTAGGACTAGCGGGCGGCACAGATACGCAGTATTTT
J gene: TRBJ2-1; D gene: TRBD2; V gene: TRBV7-8; clone size: many; CDR3 protein: CASSFRLAGTYNEQFF; CDR3 DNA: TGTGCCAGCAGCTTCCGCCTAGCGGGAACCTACAATGAGCAGTTCTTC
J gene: TRBJ2-1; D gene: TRBD1; V gene: TRBV24-1; clone size: few; CDR3 protein: CATSDAGQDEQFF; CDR3 DNA: TGTGCCACCAGTGATGCTGGACAGGACGAGCAGTTCTTC
J gene: TRBJ2-3; D gene: TRBD2; V gene: TRBV29-1; clone size: NA; CDR3 protein: CSVEASGRATDTQYF; CDR3 DNA: TGCAGCGTTGAGGCTAGCGGGAGGGCCACAGATACGCAGTATTTT
J gene: TRBJ2-3; D gene: NA; V gene: TRBV7-6; clone size: few; CDR3 protein: CASSSSGQFTDTQYF; CDR3 DNA: TGTGCCAGCAGCTCCTCGGGGCAATTCACAGATACGCAGTATTTT
J gene: TRBJ2-1; D gene: TRBD1; V gene: TRBV7-6; clone size: few; CDR3 protein: CASSLAPGQGERRANEQFF; CDR3 DNA: TGTGCCAGCAGCTTAGCCCCGGGACAGGGGGAACGGAGGGCAAATGAGCAGTTCTTC
J gene: TRBJ2-1; D gene: TRBD1; V gene: TRBV27; clone size: NA; CDR3 protein: CASSLWGQGDNEQFF; CDR3 DNA: TGTGCCAGCAGTTTATGGGGACAGGGGGACAATGAGCAGTTCTTC
J gene: TRBJ2-7; D gene: NA; V gene: TRBV11-2; clone size: NA; CDR3 protein: CASSQGEASYEQYF; CDR3 DNA: TGTGCCAGCAGCCAGGGGGAGGCCAGCTACGAGCAGTACTTC
J gene: TRBJ2-2; D gene: NA; V gene: TRBV29-1; clone size: NA; CDR3 protein: CSVETGRHSNTGELFF; CDR3 DNA: TGCAGCGTTGAAACGGGGCGGCACTCGAACACCGGGGAGCTGTTTTTT
J gene: TRBJ2-7; D gene: NA; V gene: TRBV7-6; clone size: few; CDR3 protein: CASSFFPQGEGSYEQYF; CDR3 DNA: TGTGCCAGCAGCTTTTTCCCGCAGGGAGAAGGGTCCTACGAGCAGTACTTC
J gene: TRBJ2-1; D gene: TRBD1; V gene: TRBV7-9; clone size: NA; CDR3 protein: CASSLVRGQDNEQFF; CDR3 DNA: TGTGCCAGCAGCTTAGTGAGGGGGCAGGACAATGAGCAGTTCTTC
J gene: TRBJ1-1; D gene: NA; V gene: TRBV7-8; clone size: many; CDR3 protein: CASSFRENTEAFF; CDR3 DNA: TGTGCCAGCAGCTTTCGCGAGAACACTGAAGCTTTCTTT
J gene: TRBJ2-7; D gene: TRBD2; V gene: TRBV7-3; clone size: NA; CDR3 protein: CASSPTSGMGEQYF; CDR3 DNA: TGTGCCAGCAGCCCGACTAGCGGGATGGGGGAGCAGTACTTC
J gene: TRBJ1-3; D gene: TRBD1; V gene: TRBV12-3/TRBV12-4; clone size: few; CDR3 protein: CASSLAGGNSGNTIYF; CDR3 DNA: TGTGCCAGCAGTTTGGCAGGGGGGAACTCTGGAAACACCATATATTTT
J gene: TRBJ2-3; D gene: TRBD2; V gene: TRBV7-2; clone size: many; CDR3 protein: CASSLAASGTTDTQYF; CDR3 DNA: TGTGCCAGCAGCTTAGCAGCGAGCGGGACCACAGATACGCAGTATTTT
J gene: TRBJ1-5; D gene: NA; V gene: TRBV7-3; clone size: NA; CDR3 protein: CASSLTGRDNQPQHF; CDR3 DNA: TGTGCCAGCAGCTTAACGGGACGGGACAATCAGCCCCAGCATTTT
J gene: TRBJ1-2; D gene: TRBD1; V gene: TRBV7-6; clone size: many; CDR3 protein: CASSLSNFQGADGYTF; CDR3 DNA: TGTGCCAGCAGCTTATCGAACTTCCAGGGGGCAGATGGCTACACCTTC